This TCR beta chain stems from a study of T cell changes during pregnancy in multiple sclerosis. This clone appeared a single time. The CDR3 consists of 15 residues. V lost 1 base and J 3 bases, leaving 11 bases between the germline ends. Germline values: CDR1 SGHRS, CDR2 YFSETQ. The data were produced by immunoSEQ multiplex PCR, yet TCRdb's version contains in-frame clones alone and is incomplete. The sample records about 55,000 clones, 70% to 90% being singletons. This sequence originates from a female donor with multiple sclerosis, enrolled in a pregnancy study. Source: CD4+ T cells from peripheral blood mononuclear cells, taken in the first trimester of pregnancy. V gene TRBV5-1 combines with J gene TRBJ2-1, with D possibly matching TRBD2 (6 bases). The CDR3 loop reads CASSLSEGGYNEQFF. CDR3 bases: TGCGCCAGCAGCTTGTCCGAGGGAGGCTACAATGAGCAGTTCTTC.